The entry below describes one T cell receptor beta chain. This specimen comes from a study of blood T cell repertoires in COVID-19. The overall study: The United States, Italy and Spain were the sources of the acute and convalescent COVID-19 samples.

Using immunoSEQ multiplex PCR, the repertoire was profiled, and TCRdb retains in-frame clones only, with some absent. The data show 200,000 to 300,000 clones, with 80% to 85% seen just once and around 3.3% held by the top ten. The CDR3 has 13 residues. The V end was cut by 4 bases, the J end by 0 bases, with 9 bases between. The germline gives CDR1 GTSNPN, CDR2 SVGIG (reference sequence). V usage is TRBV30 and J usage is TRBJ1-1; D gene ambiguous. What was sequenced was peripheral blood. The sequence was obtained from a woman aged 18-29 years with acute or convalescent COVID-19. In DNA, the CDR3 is TGTGCCTGGACCCTGAGAATGAACACTGAAGCTTTCTTT. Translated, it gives CAWTLRMNTEAFF.